What follows are 23 T cell receptor beta chains derived from one specimen sequenced in a study of shared clonotypes between healthy human individuals. Measured with immunoSEQ multiplex PCR; TCRdb has only the in-frame clones, and not every one. The sample has fewer than 650,000 clones; roughly four fifths are singletons. Sequenced input: PBMCs. These TCRs come from a woman aged 40 to 50 in good health. Some clones in this sample may be carry-over from other donors' samples.

The rearrangement links TRBV28 to TRBJ2-5; 7 nucleotides line up with TRBD1. After removal of 5 bases from V and 4 bases from J, the junction contained 10 bases not matched to a gene. This CDR3 region has 15 residues. Germline-derived CDR1 and CDR2 are MDHEN and SYDVKM. The DNA of the CDR3 is TGTGCCAGCAGTCCGAAACAGGGGTTAGGAGAGACCCAGTACTTC. Residues: CASSPKQGLGETQYF.

Note on this clone: A junction boundary mismatches the germline segment, possibly from a read error. The gene calls are TRBV6-1 and TRBJ2-7; 8 bases are a match to TRBD1. The CDR3 runs to 10 residues. Germline assignment: CDR1 MNHNS and CDR2 SASEGT. The CDR3 protein is CASSVDRAIW. CDR3 in DNA: TGTGCCAGCAGTGTGGACAGGGCCATATGG.

J is TRBJ2-7 and V is TRBV6-5; TRBD1 aligns across 7 bases. Trimming removed 0 bases from V and 0 bases from J; junction bases left unmatched: 5. Germline CDR1 and CDR2: MNHEY and SVGAGI. CDR3 size: 16 residues. Here the CDR3 reads CASSYSGGDGSYEQYF. The CDR3 region has the DNA TGTGCCAGCAGTTACTCAGGGGGCGACGGCTCCTACGAGCAGTACTTC.

The DNA for the CDR3 is TGTGCCAGCTCATACGGACGGGAAAGCTACAATGAGCAGTTCTTC. Translated: CASSYGRESYNEQFF. The chain joins TRBV18 to TRBJ2-1; tentative D call: TRBD2 (5 bases). The CDR3 runs 15 residues. The V gene lost 5 bases and the J gene lost 3 bases, with 14 bases spanning the gap. The germline gives CDR1 KGHSH, CDR2 LQKENI. Variable domain in full (rest from reference TRBV18 and TRBJ2-1): NAGVMQNPRHLVRRRGQEARLRCSPMKGHSHVYWYRQLPEEGLKFMVYLQKENIIDESGMPKERFSAEFPKEGPSILRIQQVVRGDSAAYFCASSYGRESYNEQFFGPGTRLTVL.

The rearrangement uses TRBV13 and TRBJ2-1; 7 nucleotides align to TRBD2. From germline, CDR1 is PRHDT and CDR2 FYEKMQ (reference sequence). This CDR3 spans 17 amino acids. J was trimmed by 8 bases and V by 0 bases; bases with no gene match: 13. The CDR3 region is CASSLGPNRDYRYEQFF. CDR3 nucleotides: TGTGCCAGCAGCTTAGGACCCAACCGGGACTACCGGTATGAGCAGTTCTTC.

In regard to this clone: The same CDR3 is also encoded by other DNA sequences in this sample. This chain uses TRBV5-4 with TRBJ2-2; the D call may be TRBD1 or TRBD2 (5 bases each). The CDR3 runs to 15 residues. The V and J ends lost 4 bases and 0 bases respectively, with 10 bases between them. Germline loops: CDR1 SGHNT, CDR2 YYREEE (reference sequence). Here the CDR3 reads CASSPGTANTGELFF. Here the CDR3 DNA reads TGTGCCAGCAGCCCCGGGACGGCGAACACCGGGGAGCTGTTTTTT. The whole variable domain, filled in from reference TRBV5-4 and TRBJ2-2, reads ETGVTQSPTHLIKTRGQQVTLRCSSQSGHNTVSWYQQALGQGPQFIFQYYREEENGRGNFPPRFSGLQFPNYSSELNVNALELDDSALYLCASSPGTANTGELFFGEGSRLTVL.

The rearrangement links TRBV9 to TRBJ2-1, with D possibly being TRBD1 or TRBD2 (5 bases each). The V and J ends lost 3 bases and 0 bases respectively, with 13 bases between them. The germline CDR1 and CDR2 sequences are SGDLS and YYNGEE. CDR3 size: 16 residues. The CDR3 sequence: CASSGGVLSSYNEQFF. CDR3 sequence (DNA): TGTGCCAGCAGCGGAGGGGTACTTAGCTCCTACAATGAGCAGTTCTTC. Full variable domain (outside the CDR3, taken from reference TRBV9 and TRBJ2-1): DSGVTQTPKHLITATGQRVTLRCSPRSGDLSVYWYQQSLDQGLQFLIQYYNGEERAKGNILERFSAQQFPDLHSELNLSSLELGDSALYFCASSGGVLSSYNEQFFGPGTRLTVL.

The J gene is TRBJ1-5, the V gene TRBV30; tentatively, D is TRBD1 (5 bases). Trimming stripped 4 bases from V and 2 bases from J, with 12 bases between. The CDR3 totals 14 residues. Germline CDR1 reads GTSNPN; CDR2 reads SVGIG (reference sequence). Written as DNA, the CDR3 is TGTGCCTGGAAAAGGGGCTATGGCAATCAGCCCCAGCATTTT. Protein product: CAWKRGYGNQPQHF.

The chain uses TRBV13 and TRBJ2-3; either TRBD1 or TRBD2 may supply D (5 bases each). The germline gives CDR1 PRHDT, CDR2 FYEKMQ (reference sequence). The CDR3 is 14 amino acids. Deletions cut 4 bases from V and 2 bases from J, with 10 bases between. The CDR3 DNA reads as TGTGCCAGCAGCTCCCCCGGGGCCACAGATACGCAGTATTTT. This sequence encodes CASSSPGATDTQYF.

The genes are TRBV9 and TRBJ1-3; D may be TRBD1 (5 bases). The germline V and J ends were trimmed by 0 bases and 7 bases, with 8 bases remaining between them. Germline CDR1 is SGDLS and CDR2 is YYNGEE. The CDR3 runs to 13 residues. The CDR3 region is CASSVVGDNTIYF. In nucleotides, the CDR3 is TGTGCCAGCAGCGTAGTGGGGGACAACACCATATATTTT.

The CDR3 protein is CASSVASGSGTDTQYF. CDR3 nucleotide sequence: TGTGCCAGCAGCGTAGCTTCGGGATCGGGTACAGATACGCAGTATTTT. The V and J genes are TRBV9 and TRBJ2-3; TRBD2 might be the D (5 bases). V lost 0 bases and J 3 bases, leaving 14 bases between the germline ends. There are 16 residues in the CDR3. Germline-derived CDR1 and CDR2 are SGDLS and YYNGEE.

This clone showed up just a few times. The rearrangement uses TRBV10-3 and TRBJ1-1, with D possibly TRBD1 on 5 matching bases. CDR3 size: 15 residues. V lost 2 bases, J lost 1 base, and 11 bases lay in between. Germline V gene lookup returns CDR1 ENHRY and CDR2 SYGVKD. CDR3 sequence reads: CAISEAGRSNTEAFF. As DNA, the CDR3 is TGTGCCATCAGTGAGGCGGGACGGTCGAACACTGAAGCTTTCTTT.

V is TRBV28 and J is TRBJ2-2; D possibly corresponds to TRBD2 (6 bases). V gave up 3 bases and J gave up 9 bases, with 11 bases separating them. CDR1 and CDR2 from the germline V gene are MDHEN and SYDVKM. CDR3 size: 13 residues. CDR3 DNA: TGTGCCAGCAGTTTTTTGGGACTTAGGGAGCTGTTTTTT. This encodes CASSFLGLRELFF.

The V gene is TRBV6-1, the J gene TRBJ1-3; D unresolved. Per germline, CDR1 MNHNS and CDR2 SASEGT. The length of the CDR3 is 15 residues. Trimming shortened V by 2 bases and J by 0 bases, and 8 bases separated the two germline ends. The CDR3 DNA sequence: TGTGCCAGCAGTGAAAGGGCAGCCTCTGGAAACACCATATATTTT. It codes for CASSERAASGNTIYF.

The rearrangement links TRBV9 to TRBJ2-7, with D tentatively TRBD2 (5 bases). The CDR3 contains 16 residues. CDR1 and CDR2 (germline): SGDLS, YYNGEE. V lost 4 bases and J 4 bases, leaving 21 bases between the germline ends. The CDR3 DNA reads TGTGCCAGCAGCCAAGGTCTGGTAGCGCAACTTTACGAGCAGTACTTC. Amino acids: CASSQGLVAQLYEQYF.

In the case of this clone: The sample holds other DNA sequences that translate to the same CDR3. This sequence joins TRBV7-2 and TRBJ2-7; D could derive from TRBD1 or TRBD2 (5 bases each). Per the germline V gene, CDR1 is SGHTA and CDR2 is FQGNSA. Trimming took off 1 base at V and 0 bases at J, with 13 bases between the two ends. This CDR3 contains 16 residues. The CDR3 nucleotides are TGTGCCAGCAGCTTAGAAGGTGGGGGAAGCTCCTACGAGCAGTACTTC. Protein sequence: CASSLEGGGSSYEQYF.

V and J are TRBV6-5 and TRBJ1-2; D remains ambiguous. The CDR3 runs 13 residues. The germline CDR1 and CDR2 sequences are MNHEY and SVGAGI. Between the trimmed V and J ends, which lost 0 bases and 8 bases, there was a span of 10 bases. As DNA, the CDR3 is TGTGCCAGCAGTTACTCGAGAGGGTTGGGCTACACCTTC. It codes for CASSYSRGLGYTF.

The genes are TRBV5-1 and TRBJ2-1, with 7 nucleotides matching TRBD2. Germline values: CDR1 SGHRS, CDR2 YFSETQ. The CDR3 is made up of 16 amino acids. V was clipped by 3 bases and J by 4 bases; unmatched bases: 10. The CDR3 DNA reads as TGCGCCAGCAGCTCCAAGCGGGAAGGGGTATACAATGAGCAGTTCTTC. This codes for CASSSKREGVYNEQFF.

V usage is TRBV7-8 and J usage is TRBJ2-2, with 7 nucleotides matching TRBD2. The germline V gene encodes CDR1 SGHVS and CDR2 FQNEAQ. This CDR3 region has 16 residues. Germline trimming cut 5 bases from V and 2 bases from J; bases unmatched to any gene: 8. In nucleotides, the CDR3 is TGTGCCAGCAGCGCCCCTAGCGGACTAAACACCGGGGAGCTGTTTTTT. Protein: CASSAPSGLNTGELFF.

This clone was counted at least ten times. This chain connects TRBV13 to TRBJ1-1, with D tentatively TRBD1 (5 bases). Germline CDR1 PRHDT, CDR2 FYEKMQ (reference sequence). V lost 4 bases and J lost 5, with 20 bases in between. CDR3 length equals 16 residues. The chain's CDR3 is CASSSGLHNGGTEAFF. The CDR3 nucleotides are TGTGCCAGCAGCTCGGGCCTTCATAACGGGGGGACTGAAGCTTTCTTT.

The chain is built from TRBV28 and TRBJ2-3; D might be TRBD2 (6 bases). The CDR3 is made up of 13 amino acids. In germline, CDR1 is MDHEN, CDR2 SYDVKM. Trimming removed 6 bases at V and 5 bases at J, with 12 bases between. The DNA of the CDR3 is TGTGCCAGCAGCGGAGGGCGGCGAGATACGCAGTATTTT. This gives the protein CASSGGRRDTQYF.

The chain combines TRBV11-2 with TRBJ1-2, with TRBD1 matching 7 bases. The J segment lost 2 bases and the V segment lost 5 bases, leaving 14 bases of the junction unmatched. Germline values: CDR1 SGHAT, CDR2 FQNNGV. The CDR3 extends over 17 amino acids. The CDR3, as DNA: TGTGCCAGCAGCGCGCGCTCGACAGGGAGCAGCAACTATGGCTACACCTTC. Its translation is CASSARSTGSSNYGYTF. The full variable domain, completed using reference TRBV11-2 and TRBJ1-2, is EAGVAQSPRYKIIEKRQSVAFWCNPISGHATLYWYQQILGQGPKLLIQFQNNGVVDDSQLPKDRFSAERLKGVDSTLKIQPAKLEDSAVYLCASSARSTGSSNYGYTFGSGTRLTVV.

The CDR3 DNA reads TGCAGTGCCCCTCGGGACAGGGAAGCTTTCTTT. It is translated as CSAPRDREAFF. This chain links TRBV20-1 with TRBJ1-1; 8 positions match TRBD1. The CDR3 contains 11 residues. J gave up 8 bases and V 6 bases, and 5 bases lay outside the gene matches. The germline V gene has CDR1 DFQATT and CDR2 SNEGSKA (reference sequence).